This T cell receptor beta chain derives from a study of human T cells and chemical hapten exposure listed by TCRdb under 2021. Study-level background: For sensitization, 2% DPC in acetone was applied to a 2 cm by 2 cm area of upper inner arm skin. Throughout the approximately 25-week study period, patients were also given weekly therapeutic DPC doses on the scalp. Alopecia areata with under or over 50% scalp involvement, alopecia totalis and alopecia universalis were represented in the patient cohort, which was mostly female. Patient blood was sampled pre-sensitization (week 0) and at 2, 6 and about 24 weeks after DPC sensitization. For TCR sequencing, blood came from some 31 alopecia patients at anywhere from one to four time points (pre-sensitization, 2, 6 and 24 weeks). The libraries were sequenced as a pool, and the TCR yield per sample differed mostly because of small variations in library volumes within the pool. This study followed changes in the peripheral blood TCR repertoire in vivo during primary and secondary sensitization of alopecia patients to the hapten diphenylcyclopropenone (DPC). Patch tests used Finn chambers with 0.01% DPC on the upper back, scored after 6 days by International Contact Dermatitis Research Group standards. Broad study findings and their caveats: Because every patient had alopecia, a presumed autoimmune disease, the patients' immune response might differ from that of healthy individuals. The number of TCRs above 1 in 1000 frequency did not change with DPC sensitization; there was no evidence of global repertoire structure alterations. Compared with pre-sensitization or healthy control sets, expanded TCRs formed significantly more large CDR3 similarity clusters, which is consistent with antigen-driven responses. The number of PT1 expanded TCRs positively correlated with patch test score, significant at thresholds 8, 16 and 32 but not 4. Repeated subsampling changed both the strength of the expansion versus patch-test correlation and the threshold at which the correlation became significant.

The meaning of the sample's time point label: pre-sensitization, week 0. What this sample's treatment or condition label stands for: therapeutic diphenylcyclopropenone sensitization with weekly scalp DPC. At every patch-test visit, the blood draw took place before the patch test was put on. Eligible patients were aged 18 to 70, diagnosed with alopecia, deemed suitable for DPC therapy, and excluded if pregnant. Total RNA was extracted from unfractionated whole blood that had been collected in Tempus Blood RNA tubes. The CDR3 runs 13 residues from the cysteine to the phenylalanine. The entry retains the CDR3 DNA only, 39 bases that are in frame from base 1. The junction carries 13 bases between V and J, which are trimmed by 5 bases and 3 bases respectively. CDR1 and CDR2, looked up from the germline V gene (reference sequence), are DFQATT and SNEGSKA. A word on this clonotype: This clone's antigen is unknown. No base quality information exists; no much larger clone differs at one position.

Libraries were built with RACE. TCRdb names NextSeq 500 as the instrument used. During library preparation, unique molecular identifiers were attached to individual cDNA molecules so that TCRs could be counted quantitatively and reproducibly. For every blood RNA sample, sequencing covered both the TCR alpha and TCR beta chains. The original methods were these. The median number of TCRs per sample was approximately 93,000, ranging from 23,224 to 690,600. V, J and CDR3 annotation of the TCR reads was carried out using the Decombinator software suite. For the PS versus PT1 abundance plots, all samples were subsampled to the same number of TCRs (28,000). TCRs were defined as expanded if absent before sensitization and observed at least eight times at the 2-week time point. Clones were called with MiXCR by TCRdb after fastp trimmed the public reads at Q25, and only in-frame beta chains were retained. Here each entry gathers all rows of one CDR3 protein and keeps the most common genes and DNA. The V and J calls, along with clone size, are taken from TCRdb and not from the paper's own processing. Recorded for this sample are under 100,000 distinct CDR3 sequences; 8.5% of them occurred a single time. The top ten constitute 2% to 3% of the sample.

The TCR originated in a man between 35 and 55 years old with alopecia areata. Some clones in this sample may be carry-over from other donors' samples. The sample in question was whole blood, obtained in connection with sensitization to the hapten diphenylcyclopropenone (DPC). Recombination linked TRBV20-1 to TRBJ2-5; a tentative D match to TRBD2 spans 6 bases. In nucleotides, the sequence is TGCAGTGCTGACCGGGACTTAGAAGAGACCCAGTACTTC. The translation is CSADRDLEETQYF.